The T cell receptor (beta chain) described here comes from a study of T cell responses to AZD1222 COVID-19 vaccine. Study-wide results and caveats: Spike-specific TCRs gained breadth and depth after people received two AZD1222 doses. Mostly white British, mostly female donors; authors suggested clonal diversity may be underestimated. The study found vaccine-associated CD4 TCRs spanning spike, dominant at 160-218 and 743-854.

In the case of this clone: Antigen: not known.

J gave up 4 bases and V 6 bases, and 5 bases lay outside the gene matches. Germline CDR1 SNHLY, CDR2 FYNNEI. This CDR3 is 14 amino acids long. TCRdb's copy holds only in-frame clones and misses some; the assay was immunoSEQ multiplex PCR. The table has tens of thousands of clones, roughly 90% seen once; the top ten hold approximately 5.4%. The starting material was peripheral blood, obtained on day 0 of AZD1222 vaccination. The sequence came from an adult in good health. The chain uses TRBV2 and TRBJ2-1; the match to TRBD2 covers 8 bases. Written as DNA, the CDR3 is TGTGCCAGCAGAGAGACTAGCGAGTACAATGAGCAGTTCTTC. Its translation is CASRETSEYNEQFF.